A selection of T cell receptor beta chains follows, all from one sample in a study of shared clonotypes between healthy human individuals. TCRdb's table, derived via immunoSEQ multiplex PCR, lists solely in-frame clones and lacks some. The data contain 2 million to 2.5 million clones, around 90% of them singletons. The sequencing sample was made of naive CD4+ T cells from PBMCs. These receptors were taken from a man between 18 and 35 years old in good health. Some clones in this sample may be carry-over from other donors' samples. Each CDR3 is given with its conserved first and last residue. Fields, in order: clone size, D gene, J gene, V gene, CDR3 protein, CDR3 DNA. D genes are given only for firm matches. Size is stated for part of the rows, as once, few or many counts, or as a class when the clone is expanded.

NA	NA	TRBJ2-7	TRBV28	CASIPRDGSYEQYF	TGTGCCAGCATTCCCCGGGACGGTTCCTACGAGCAGTACTTC
NA	TRBD1	TRBJ1-2	TRBV9	CASSPRDSNYGYTF	TGTGCCAGCAGCCCGAGGGACAGTAACTATGGCTACACCTTC
NA	TRBD2	TRBJ2-7	TRBV4-1	CASSQDRTSGRANEQYF	TGCGCCAGCAGCCAAGATCGCACTAGCGGGAGGGCTAACGAGCAGTACTTC
NA	TRBD1	TRBJ2-1	TRBV5-1	CASSGPGQSYNEQFF	TGCGCCAGCAGCGGTCCGGGACAGTCCTACAATGAGCAGTTCTTC
NA	NA	TRBJ2-7	TRBV5-1	CASSQWYGLYEQYF	TGCGCCAGCAGCCAGTGGTACGGGCTCTACGAGCAGTACTTC
NA	TRBD2	TRBJ2-5	TRBV12-5	CASGLGAGVPETQYF	TGTGCTAGTGGCCTAGGGGCGGGAGTCCCAGAGACCCAGTACTTC
NA	TRBD2	TRBJ2-7	TRBV27	CASRLAGDLFLYF	TGTGCCAGCAGACTAGCGGGGGACCTGTTTTTGTACTTC
NA	NA	TRBJ2-7	TRBV19	CASSMVPGAGLEEQYF	TGTGCCAGTAGTATGGTCCCGGGGGCCGGGCTCGAGGAGCAGTACTTC
once	TRBD1	TRBJ1-2	TRBV4-3	CASSQVTGGVGYTF	TGCGCCAGCAGCCAGGTCACAGGGGGAGTAGGCTACACCTTC
NA	NA	TRBJ1-6	TRBV7-9	CASSSSYNSPLHF	TGTGCCAGCAGTAGCTCCTATAATTCACCCCTCCACTTT
once	NA	TRBJ1-1	TRBV7-9	CASSFRGRNTEAFF	TGTGCCAGCAGCTTCCGTGGGAGGAACACTGAAGCCTTCTTT
NA	TRBD1	TRBJ1-2	TRBV30	CAWSADRGFYGYTF	TGTGCCTGGAGCGCGGACAGGGGGTTCTATGGCTACACCTTC
NA	NA	TRBJ1-1	TRBV5-1	CASSSGPGLNTEAFF	TGCGCCAGCAGCTCCGGTCCGGGGTTGAACACTGAAGCTTTCTTT
NA	TRBD1	TRBJ2-3	TRBV19	CASSPTGTRTDTQYF	TGTGCCAGTTCTCCGACAGGGACCCGCACAGATACGCAGTATTTT
NA	TRBD1	TRBJ1-2	TRBV5-6	CASSLTGTGSGYTF	TGTGCCAGCAGCTTAACCGGGACAGGGAGTGGCTACACCTTC
NA	NA	TRBJ2-3	TRBV11-1	CASSPVRPTDTQYF	TGTGCCAGCAGCCCGGTCCGTCCCACAGATACGCAGTATTTT
few	NA	TRBJ1-4	TRBV19	CASSIWGTNEKLFF	TGTGCCAGTAGTATATGGGGAACTAATGAAAAACTGTTTTTT
NA	NA	TRBJ1-1	TRBV6-5	CASKYTLNTEAFF	TGTGCCAGCAAATACACGTTGAACACTGAAGCTTTCTTT
once	NA	TRBJ2-7	TRBV4-2	CASSQVGFGTETYEQYF	TGTGCCAGCAGCCAAGTTGGTTTTGGGACTGAGACCTACGAGCAGTACTTC
NA	NA	TRBJ2-7	TRBV4-2	CASSQARGEQYF	TGTGCCAGCAGCCAAGCCAGGGGCGAGCAGTACTTC
NA	TRBD1	TRBJ1-2	TRBV9	CASSVGTQGGGYTF	TGTGCCAGCAGCGTAGGTACCCAGGGGGGCGGCTACACCTTC
few	NA	TRBJ1-5	TRBV27	CASRATGPNQPQHF	TGTGCCAGCAGAGCGACAGGTCCCAATCAGCCCCAGCATTTT
few	NA	TRBJ1-1	TRBV7-3	CALSAGTNTEAFF	TGTGCTCTCTCAGCAGGGACGAACACTGAAGCTTTCTTT
once	TRBD2	TRBJ2-5	TRBV27	CASSLRVAGVETQYF	TGTGCCAGCAGTTTAAGAGTAGCGGGAGTAGAGACCCAGTACTTC
NA	TRBD2	TRBJ2-7	TRBV7-2	CASSPPGLAGVEQYF	TGTGCCAGCAGCCCCCCGGGACTAGCGGGAGTAGAGCAGTACTTC
NA	TRBD2	TRBJ2-7	TRBV19	CASMSAGVGSEQYF	TGTGCCAGTATGTCAGCGGGAGTAGGGTCGGAGCAGTACTTC
once	TRBD1	TRBJ1-2	TRBV5-1	CASSTGQEGGYTF	TGCGCCAGCAGCACGGGACAGGAAGGAGGCTACACCTTC
NA	NA	TRBJ1-1	TRBV5-1	CASSLGPQAGSNTEAFF	TGCGCCAGCAGCTTGGGGCCCCAGGCAGGGTCTAACACTGAAGCTTTCTTT
NA	NA	TRBJ1-1	TRBV19	CASSVTGPPNTEAFF	TGTGCCAGTAGTGTTACAGGACCCCCAAACACTGAAGCTTTCTTT
NA	NA	TRBJ1-1	TRBV7-2	CASGGRGNPEAFF	TGTGCCAGCGGGGGCAGGGGCAACCCTGAAGCTTTCTTT
few	NA	TRBJ1-1	TRBV7-2	CASSLGLTRHSF	TGTGCCAGCAGCTTAGGGCTGACCCGACATTCTTTC
NA	NA	TRBJ2-7	TRBV6-5	CASSPTASSYEQYF	TGTGCCAGCAGTCCGACAGCGTCATCCTACGAGCAGTACTTC
NA	NA	TRBJ1-3	TRBV28	CASSLRRGTGNTIYF	TGTGCCAGCAGTTTACGTAGGGGTACTGGAAACACCATATATTTT
NA	NA	TRBJ1-5	TRBV19	CASTPGRELQPQHF	TGTGCCAGTACACCAGGCCGGGAACTACAGCCCCAGCATTTT
NA	NA	TRBJ1-5	TRBV6-5	CASRQGGNQPQHF	TGTGCCAGCAGGCAGGGCGGCAATCAGCCCCAGCATTTT
NA	NA	TRBJ2-2	TRBV19	CASTSLRETPNGRTGELFF	TGTGCCAGTACCTCGTTGCGGGAAACCCCCAATGGGCGCACCGGGGAGCTGTTTTTT
NA	NA	TRBJ1-1	TRBV28	CASSTRDTEAFF	TGTGCCAGCAGTACGAGGGACACTGAAGCTTTCTTT
once	NA	TRBJ1-1	TRBV2	CASAGDTEAFF	TGTGCCAGCGCCGGGGACACTGAAGCTTTCTTT
NA	NA	TRBJ2-5	TRBV18	CASSPTQETQYF	TGTGCCAGCTCACCAACCCAAGAGACCCAGTACTTC
NA	NA	TRBJ2-3	TRBV28	CASSFLGSTDTQYF	TGTGCCAGCAGTTTCTTGGGTAGCACAGATACGCAGTATTTT
NA	NA	TRBJ2-7	TRBV10-1	CASSETGEGEQYF	TGCGCCAGCAGTGAGACGGGGGAAGGCGAGCAGTACTTC
few	NA	TRBJ2-2	TRBV28	CASSLGQANTGELFF	TGTGCCAGCAGTTTAGGGCAGGCGAACACCGGGGAGCTGTTTTTT
NA	TRBD2	TRBJ2-2	TRBV5-6	CASSLASGSGSRTGELFF	TGTGCCAGCAGCTTGGCTTCGGGGAGCGGGAGCCGCACCGGGGAGCTGTTTTTT
once	NA	TRBJ2-1	TRBV6-6	CASSPSALNEQFF	TGTGCCAGCAGTCCTTCTGCCCTCAATGAGCAGTTCTTC
NA	NA	TRBJ2-5	TRBV14	CASSLAGTRWETQYF	TGTGCCAGCAGCCTTGCCGGGACTCGGTGGGAGACCCAGTACTTC
NA	NA	TRBJ2-2	TRBV7-3	CASSLNDGNTGELFF	TGTGCCAGCAGCTTAAACGATGGAAACACCGGGGAGCTGTTTTTT
NA	TRBD2	TRBJ2-3	TRBV10-3	CAIRRQAGGTSDTQYF	TGTGCCATCAGGAGACAAGCGGGAGGTACCTCAGATACGCAGTATTTT
NA	NA	TRBJ2-7	TRBV5-1	CASSPGGHYSYEQYF	TGCGCCAGCAGCCCGGGTGGACACTACTCCTACGAGCAGTACTTC
NA	TRBD1	TRBJ1-2	TRBV19	CASSLLGTGDYGYTF	TGTGCCAGTAGCCTACTGGGGACAGGTGACTATGGCTACACCTTC
NA	NA	TRBJ2-7	TRBV4-1	CASSQGKLAVAYEQYF	TGCGCCAGCAGCCAAGGTAAGTTAGCGGTAGCCTACGAGCAGTACTTC
NA	NA	TRBJ1-2	TRBV11-2	CASSLTSPHRDGTF	TGTGCCAGCAGCTTAACTTCACCCCACCGGGACGGAACCTTC
NA	TRBD1	TRBJ1-1	TRBV5-8	CATLTTGSPGTEAFF	TGTGCCACCCTTACGACAGGGTCGCCGGGCACTGAAGCTTTCTTT
once	NA	TRBJ2-7	TRBV11-2	CASSLARDIYEQYF	TGTGCCAGCAGCTTAGCCCGTGACATTTACGAGCAGTACTTC